This TCR beta chain derives from a study of PD-1 blockade in mismatch repair-deficient tumors. Study-wide background: Patients had about a dozen mismatch repair-deficient cancer types, all previously treated and progressing.

Every patient had mismatch repair deficiency by PCR or immunohistochemistry. The CDR3 is 23 amino acids. J was trimmed by 3 bases and V by 2 bases; bases with no gene match: 20. As concerns this clone: Its antigen is undetermined.

Notes on the study in general: Tumor-resident clones, often undetectable pretreatment in blood, expanded then contracted after pembrolizumab.

TCRdb's table, derived via immunoSEQ multiplex PCR, lists solely in-frame clones and lacks some. This sample has about 19,000 clones; over 70% occur once, and the top ten carry 1.2% to 1.5%. This receptor was identified in an adult with mismatch repair-deficient cancer. Material: PBMCs, obtained 52 weeks after starting pembrolizumab. V is TRBV23-1 and J is TRBJ2-3, with 16 nucleotides matching TRBD2. TRBV23-1 is given ORF status, its function remaining uncertain. In DNA form, the CDR3 reads TGCGCCAGCAGTCAACAGAGAGGGAATACCGGGACTAGCGGGAGGGGATCAACAGATACGCAGTATTTT. Amino acid sequence: CASSQQRGNTGTSGRGSTDTQYF.